Below, one TCR beta chain is given with its context. The antigen is unknown. Investigators isolated RNA and reverse transcribed it into cDNA to act as the sequencing template. Assay used: immunoSEQ multiplex PCR; TCRdb lists only in-frame clones, some missing. In the table there are hundreds of thousands of clones, approximately 65% of which are singletons. This entry is derived from a study of CD8+ T cells in alopecia areata. Overall study context: The percentage of affected scalp area served as the score of severity for treated patients.

Findings and limits, study-wide: Sequence data from scalp samples additionally include resident alphabeta T cells of normal skin.

This sample's treatment: oral pan-JAK inhibitor, 5-10 mg twice daily. Peripheral blood, together with lesional scalp punch biopsies, was collected from alopecia areata patients. Sorting from PBMCs produced CD4+ and CD8+ T cells. Germline CDR1 is SGHRS and CDR2 is YFSETQ. Trimming removed 3 bases from V and 3 bases from J; junction bases left unmatched: 4. The length of the CDR3 is 15 residues. This sequence originates from a human donor with alopecia areata. The starting material was CD4+ T cells sorted from blood, obtained at approximately week 42, from a patient treated with tofacitinib. The rearrangement joins TRBV5-1 to TRBJ2-2, with 8 nucleotides matching TRBD1. CDR3 region: CASSSGTGYTGELFF. The CDR3 nucleotides are TGCGCCAGCAGCTCTGGGACAGGCTACACCGGGGAGCTGTTTTTT.